These 8 T cell receptor beta chains were all obtained from the same sample, sequenced in a study of T cells after yellow fever vaccination. TCRdb independently ran MiXCR on the 5' RACE reads; one entry per CDR3 protein. The data show about 58,000 distinct CDR3 sequences, approximately 7.7% seen once. The material sequenced was CD8+ T cells sorted from PBMCs, taken on the day of the first yellow fever vaccination. The receptor set was obtained from a young man who received the YFV17D yellow fever vaccine.

This clonotype was observed many times. The rearrangement links TRBV19 to TRBJ1-5, with TRBD1 matching 7 bases. Germline lookup yields CDR1 LNHDA and CDR2 SQIVND (reference sequence). V was pared by 10 bases and J by 0 bases, with 21 bases of the junction left unmatched. CDR3 length: 19 residues. The CDR3 spells CATSTFDREPILSNQPQHF. For the CDR3, the DNA is TGTGCCACCAGTACATTCGACAGGGAACCTATCCTTAGCAATCAGCCCCAGCATTTT.

This clonotype was counted a few times. This chain uses TRBV7-9 with TRBJ2-2, with D perhaps matching TRBD1 (5 bases). The germline V and J ends were trimmed by 5 bases and 4 bases, with 11 bases remaining between them. The CDR3 is 14 amino acids. CDR1 and CDR2 (germline): SEHNR, FQNEAQ (reference sequence). CDR3 bases: TGTGCCAGCAGCCCAGACAGATCCACCGGGGAGCTGTTTTTT. The encoded protein is CASSPDRSTGELFF.

Many counts were recorded for this clonotype. The chain links TRBV7-9 to TRBJ2-3, with D tentatively TRBD1 (6 bases). This CDR3 is built from 14 residues. Deletions cut 5 bases from V and 5 bases from J, with 14 bases between. Germline values: CDR1 SEHNR, CDR2 FQNEAQ (reference sequence). The CDR3: CASSQTGSGDTQYF. The CDR3 coding sequence is TGTGCCAGCAGCCAAACAGGGTCAGGAGATACGCAGTATTTT.

The V gene is TRBV5-1, the J gene TRBJ1-5; tentatively, D is TRBD1 (5 bases). The CDR3 sequence is 15 residues long. V was shortened by 4 bases and J by 6 bases, with 17 bases between the two germline ends. Per germline, CDR1 SGHRS and CDR2 YFSETQ. Here the CDR3 reads CASSLRPGYLQPQHF. As DNA, the CDR3 is TGCGCCAGCAGCCTGAGGCCAGGGTATCTTCAGCCCCAGCATTTT. Variable domain in full (rest from reference TRBV5-1 and TRBJ1-5): KAGVTQTPRYLIKTRGQQVTLSCSPISGHRSVSWYQQTPGQGLQFLFEYFSETQRNKGNFPGRFSGRQFSNSRSEMNVSTLELGDSALYLCASSLRPGYLQPQHFGDGTRLSIL.

This chain connects TRBV11-2 to TRBJ2-1, with D possibly TRBD2 on 6 matching bases. Germline assignment: CDR1 SGHAT and CDR2 FQNNGV. The V and J ends lost 11 bases and 4 bases respectively, with 15 bases between them. The CDR3 is made up of 13 amino acids. In DNA form, the CDR3 reads TGTGCCGTCAGCCGGGACTTATACAATGAGCAGTTCTTC. Its protein product is CAVSRDLYNEQFF.

This clonotype was seen only a few times. V usage is TRBV13 and J usage is TRBJ2-5, with 9 bases identical to TRBD1. The CDR3 is made up of 13 amino acids. The junction had 4 bases not matched to a gene; V was cut back by 8 bases and J by 3 bases. Germline V lookup: CDR1 PRHDT, CDR2 FYEKMQ (reference sequence). The CDR3 spells CASRRTGEETQYF. The CDR3 nucleotides read TGTGCCAGCCGGAGGACAGGGGAAGAGACCCAGTACTTC.

The table lists this clonotype with a few counts. The chain links TRBV5-5 to TRBJ1-1; 7 bases fit TRBD1. V shed 3 bases, J shed 7 bases, and the junction held 15 bases outside the gene matches. CDR3 length equals 16 residues. CDR1 and CDR2 (germline): SGHKS, YYEKEE (reference sequence). CDR3 sequence (DNA): TGTGCCAGCAGCTCGGACCTGACAGGGCTATTAGGTGAAGCTTTCTTT. It is translated as CASSSDLTGLLGEAFF.

This chain joins TRBV12-3 or TRBV12-4 and TRBJ1-1; the D gene is possibly TRBD1 (5 bases). V lost 0 bases and J lost 3, with 8 bases in between. CDR3 length: 14 residues. CDR3 protein: CASSLARVYTEAFF. In nucleotides, the CDR3 is TGTGCCAGCAGTTTAGCCAGGGTGTACACTGAAGCTTTCTTT.